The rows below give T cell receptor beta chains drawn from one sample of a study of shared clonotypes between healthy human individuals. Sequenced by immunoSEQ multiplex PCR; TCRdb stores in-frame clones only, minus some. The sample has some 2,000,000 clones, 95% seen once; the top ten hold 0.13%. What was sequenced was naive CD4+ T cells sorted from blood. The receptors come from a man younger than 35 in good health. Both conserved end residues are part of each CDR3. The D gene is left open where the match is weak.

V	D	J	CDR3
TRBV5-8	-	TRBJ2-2	CASSLGWSSNTGELFF
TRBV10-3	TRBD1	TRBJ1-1	CAISIGQGANTEAFF
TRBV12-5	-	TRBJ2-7	CASALMTGRNEQYF
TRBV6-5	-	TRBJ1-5	CASSYSGGVNQPQHF
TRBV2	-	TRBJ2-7	CASRGEIYEQYF
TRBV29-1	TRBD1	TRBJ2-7	CSAGQALPYEQYF
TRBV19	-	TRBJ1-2	CASSLAGGDYGYTF
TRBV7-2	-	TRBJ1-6	CASSVMQGINSPLHF
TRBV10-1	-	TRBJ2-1	CASSERDTDKQFF
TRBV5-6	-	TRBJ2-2	CASSLERGSVPGELFF
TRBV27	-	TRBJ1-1	CASSSGTLMNTEAFF
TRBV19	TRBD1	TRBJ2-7	CASSITGTANSYEQYF
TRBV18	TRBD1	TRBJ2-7	CASSRAGQGTYEQYF
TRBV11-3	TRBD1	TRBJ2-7	CASSPNRGQCGTGFYEQYF
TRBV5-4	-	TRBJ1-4	CASSPGTEKLFF
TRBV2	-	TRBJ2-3	CASRLLGGSDTQYF
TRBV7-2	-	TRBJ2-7	CASSTPGIRTYEQYF